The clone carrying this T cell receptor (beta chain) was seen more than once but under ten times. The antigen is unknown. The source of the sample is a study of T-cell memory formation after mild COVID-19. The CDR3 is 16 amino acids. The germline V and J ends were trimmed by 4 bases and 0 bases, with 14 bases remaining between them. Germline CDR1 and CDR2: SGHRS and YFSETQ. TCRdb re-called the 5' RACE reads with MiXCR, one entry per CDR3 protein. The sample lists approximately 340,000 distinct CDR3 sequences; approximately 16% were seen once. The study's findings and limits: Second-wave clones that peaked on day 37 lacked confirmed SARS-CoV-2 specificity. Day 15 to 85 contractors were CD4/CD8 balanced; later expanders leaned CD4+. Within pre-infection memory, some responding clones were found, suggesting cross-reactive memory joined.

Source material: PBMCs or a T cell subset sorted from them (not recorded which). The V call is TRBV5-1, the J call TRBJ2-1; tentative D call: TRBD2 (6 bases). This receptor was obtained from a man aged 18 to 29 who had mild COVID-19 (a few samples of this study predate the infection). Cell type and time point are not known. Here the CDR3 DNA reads TGCGCCAGCAGCGGCTACGGGAGCTCCTCCTACAATGAGCAGTTCTTC. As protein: CASSGYGSSSYNEQFF. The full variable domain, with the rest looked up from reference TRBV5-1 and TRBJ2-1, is KAGVTQTPRYLIKTRGQQVTLSCSPISGHRSVSWYQQTPGQGLQFLFEYFSETQRNKGNFPGRFSGRQFSNSRSEMNVSTLELGDSALYLCASSGYGSSSYNEQFFGPGTRLTVL.